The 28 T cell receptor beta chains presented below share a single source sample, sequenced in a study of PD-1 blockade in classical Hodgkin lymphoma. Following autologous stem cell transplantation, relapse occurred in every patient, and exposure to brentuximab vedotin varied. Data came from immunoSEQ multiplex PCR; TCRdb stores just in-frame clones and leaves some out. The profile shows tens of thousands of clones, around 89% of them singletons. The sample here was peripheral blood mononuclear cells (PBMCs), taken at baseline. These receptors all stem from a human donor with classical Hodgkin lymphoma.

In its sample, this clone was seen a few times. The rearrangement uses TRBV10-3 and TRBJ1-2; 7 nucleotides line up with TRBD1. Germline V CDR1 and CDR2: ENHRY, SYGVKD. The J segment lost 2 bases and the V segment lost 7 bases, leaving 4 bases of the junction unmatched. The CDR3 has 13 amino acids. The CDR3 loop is CAITPTGNYGYTF. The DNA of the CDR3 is TGTGCCATCACCCCGACAGGGAACTATGGCTACACCTTC.

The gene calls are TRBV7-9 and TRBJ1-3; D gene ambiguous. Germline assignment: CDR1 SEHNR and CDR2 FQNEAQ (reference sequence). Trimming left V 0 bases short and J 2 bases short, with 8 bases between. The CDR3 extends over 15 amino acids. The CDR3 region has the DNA TGTGCCAGCAGCTTAGCGACGGGGACTGGAAACACCATATATTTT. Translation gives CASSLATGTGNTIYF.

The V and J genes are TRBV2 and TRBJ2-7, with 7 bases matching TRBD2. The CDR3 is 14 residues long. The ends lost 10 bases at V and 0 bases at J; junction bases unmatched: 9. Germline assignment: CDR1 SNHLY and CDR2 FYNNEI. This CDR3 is CATAIGDYSYEQYF. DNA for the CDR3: TGTGCCACGGCGATAGGGGACTACTCCTACGAGCAGTACTTC.

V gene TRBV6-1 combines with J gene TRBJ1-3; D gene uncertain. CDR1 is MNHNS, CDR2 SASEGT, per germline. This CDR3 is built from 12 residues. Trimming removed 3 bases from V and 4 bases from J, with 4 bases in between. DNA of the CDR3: TGTGCCAGCAGTGAGTACGGAAACACCATATATTTT. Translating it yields CASSEYGNTIYF.

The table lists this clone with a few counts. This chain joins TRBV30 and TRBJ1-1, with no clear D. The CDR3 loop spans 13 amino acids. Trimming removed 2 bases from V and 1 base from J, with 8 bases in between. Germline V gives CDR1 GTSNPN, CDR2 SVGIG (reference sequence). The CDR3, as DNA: TGTGCCTGGAGTTCTACAGCGAACACTGAAGCTTTCTTT. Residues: CAWSSTANTEAFF.

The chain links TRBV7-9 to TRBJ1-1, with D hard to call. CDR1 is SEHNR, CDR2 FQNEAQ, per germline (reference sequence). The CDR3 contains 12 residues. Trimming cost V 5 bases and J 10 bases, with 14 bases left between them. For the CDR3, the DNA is TGTGCCAGCAGCCCCCGAGACGCCCCAGCTTTCTTT. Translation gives CASSPRDAPAFF.

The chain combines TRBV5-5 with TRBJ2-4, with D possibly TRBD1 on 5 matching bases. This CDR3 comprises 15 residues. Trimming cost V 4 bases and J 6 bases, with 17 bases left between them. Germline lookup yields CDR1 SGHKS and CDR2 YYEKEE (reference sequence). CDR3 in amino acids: CASSHSTAPVNIQYF. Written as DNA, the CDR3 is TGTGCCAGCAGCCACTCGACAGCTCCAGTAAACATTCAGTACTTC.

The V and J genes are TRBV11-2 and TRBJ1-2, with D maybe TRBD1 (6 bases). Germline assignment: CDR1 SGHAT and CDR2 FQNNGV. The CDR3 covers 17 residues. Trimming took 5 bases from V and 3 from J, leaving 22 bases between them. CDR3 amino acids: CASSTLWGSKGDYGYTF. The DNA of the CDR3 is TGTGCCAGCAGCACCCTTTGGGGGTCCAAGGGGGACTATGGCTACACCTTC.

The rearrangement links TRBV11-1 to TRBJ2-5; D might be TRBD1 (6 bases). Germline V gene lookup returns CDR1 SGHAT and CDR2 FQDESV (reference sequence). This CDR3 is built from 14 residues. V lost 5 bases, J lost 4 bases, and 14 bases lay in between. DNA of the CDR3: TGTGCCAGCAGCCCTACAGGGATTGGAGAGACCCAGTACTTC. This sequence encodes CASSPTGIGETQYF.

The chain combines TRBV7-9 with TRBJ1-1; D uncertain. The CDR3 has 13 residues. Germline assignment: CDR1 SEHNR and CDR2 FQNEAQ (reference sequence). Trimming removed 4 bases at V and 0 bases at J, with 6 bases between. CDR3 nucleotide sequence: TGTGCCAGCAGCTCATACCTGAACACTGAAGCTTTCTTT. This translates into CASSSYLNTEAFF.

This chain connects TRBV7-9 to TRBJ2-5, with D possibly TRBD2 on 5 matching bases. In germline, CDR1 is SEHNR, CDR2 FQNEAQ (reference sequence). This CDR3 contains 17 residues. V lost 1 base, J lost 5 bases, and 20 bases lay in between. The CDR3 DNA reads TGTGCCAGCAGCTTAGAGGTCTGGAGGTACCCACGGGAGACCCAGTACTTC. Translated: CASSLEVWRYPRETQYF.

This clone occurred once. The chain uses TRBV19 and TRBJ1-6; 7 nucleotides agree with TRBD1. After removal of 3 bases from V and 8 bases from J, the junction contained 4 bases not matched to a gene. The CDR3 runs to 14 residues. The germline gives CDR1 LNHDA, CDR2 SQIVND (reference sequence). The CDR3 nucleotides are TGTGCCAGTAGTATGACAGGGTTGGATTCACCCCTCCACTTT. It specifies CASSMTGLDSPLHF.

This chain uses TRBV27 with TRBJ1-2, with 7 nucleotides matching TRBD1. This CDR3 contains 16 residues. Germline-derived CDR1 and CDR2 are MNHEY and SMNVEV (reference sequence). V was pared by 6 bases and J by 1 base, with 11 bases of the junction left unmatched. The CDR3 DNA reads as TGTGCCAGCAGACCCCTTGACCGGGACAGTAACTATGGCTACACCTTC. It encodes CASRPLDRDSNYGYTF.

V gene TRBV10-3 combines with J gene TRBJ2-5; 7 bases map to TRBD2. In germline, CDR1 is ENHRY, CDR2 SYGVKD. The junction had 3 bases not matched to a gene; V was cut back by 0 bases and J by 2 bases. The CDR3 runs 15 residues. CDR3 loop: CAISESGTIQETQYF. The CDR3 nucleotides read TGTGCCATCAGTGAGTCCGGGACTATACAAGAGACCCAGTACTTC.

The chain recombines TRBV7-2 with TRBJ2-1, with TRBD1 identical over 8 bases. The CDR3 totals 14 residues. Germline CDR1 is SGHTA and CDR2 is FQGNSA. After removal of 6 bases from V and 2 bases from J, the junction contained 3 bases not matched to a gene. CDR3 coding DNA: TGTGCCAGCAGTCCAGGGGGCACCTACAATGAGCAGTTCTTC. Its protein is CASSPGGTYNEQFF.

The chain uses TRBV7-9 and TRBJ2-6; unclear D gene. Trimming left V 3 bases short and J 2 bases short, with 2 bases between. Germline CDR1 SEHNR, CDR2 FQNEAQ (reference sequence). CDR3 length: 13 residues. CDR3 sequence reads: CASSLPGANVLTF. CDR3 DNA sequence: TGTGCCAGCAGCTTGCCTGGGGCCAACGTCCTGACTTTC.

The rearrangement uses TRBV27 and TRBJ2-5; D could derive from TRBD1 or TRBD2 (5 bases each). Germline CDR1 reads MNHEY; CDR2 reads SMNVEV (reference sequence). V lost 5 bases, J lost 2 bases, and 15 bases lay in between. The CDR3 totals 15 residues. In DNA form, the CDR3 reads TGTGCCAGCAGTAGGGACCCGGTTTCGCAAGAGACCCAGTACTTC. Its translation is CASSRDPVSQETQYF.

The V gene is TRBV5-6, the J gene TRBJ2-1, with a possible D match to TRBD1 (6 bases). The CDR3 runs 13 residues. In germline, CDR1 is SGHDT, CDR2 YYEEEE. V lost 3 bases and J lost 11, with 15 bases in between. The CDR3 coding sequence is TGTGCCAGCAGCTCGTGGGACACCTCTAAGCAGTTCTTC. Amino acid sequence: CASSSWDTSKQFF.

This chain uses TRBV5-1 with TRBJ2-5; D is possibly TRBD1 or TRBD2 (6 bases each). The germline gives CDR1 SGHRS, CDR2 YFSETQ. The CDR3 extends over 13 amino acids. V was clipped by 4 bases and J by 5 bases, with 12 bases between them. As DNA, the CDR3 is TGCGCCAGCAGCACGGAGGGGGAGGAGACCCAGTACTTC. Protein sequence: CASSTEGEETQYF.

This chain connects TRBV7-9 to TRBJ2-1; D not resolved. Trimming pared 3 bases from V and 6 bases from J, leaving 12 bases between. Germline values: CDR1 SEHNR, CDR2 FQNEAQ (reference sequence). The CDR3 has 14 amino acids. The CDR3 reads CASSFGSSLNEQFF. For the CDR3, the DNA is TGTGCCAGCAGCTTCGGCTCGTCTCTCAATGAGCAGTTCTTC.

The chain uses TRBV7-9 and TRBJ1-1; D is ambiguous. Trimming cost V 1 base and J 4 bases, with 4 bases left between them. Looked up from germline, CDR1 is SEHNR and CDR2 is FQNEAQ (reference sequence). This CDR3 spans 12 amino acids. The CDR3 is CASSLEITEAFF. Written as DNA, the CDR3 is TGTGCCAGCAGCTTAGAGATCACTGAAGCTTTCTTT.

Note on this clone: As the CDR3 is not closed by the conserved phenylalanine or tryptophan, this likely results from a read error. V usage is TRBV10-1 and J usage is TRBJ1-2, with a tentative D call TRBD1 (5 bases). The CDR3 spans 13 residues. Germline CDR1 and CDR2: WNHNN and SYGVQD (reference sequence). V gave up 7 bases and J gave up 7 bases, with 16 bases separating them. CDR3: CASNQGAGFGYTL. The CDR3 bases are TGCGCCAGCAATCAAGGGGCCGGATTTGGCTACACCCTC.

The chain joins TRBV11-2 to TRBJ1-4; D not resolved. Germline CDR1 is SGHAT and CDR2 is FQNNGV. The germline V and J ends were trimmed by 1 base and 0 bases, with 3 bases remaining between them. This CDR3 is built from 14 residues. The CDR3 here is CASSLGATNEKLFF. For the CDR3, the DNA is TGTGCCAGCAGCTTAGGCGCAACTAATGAAAAACTGTTTTTT. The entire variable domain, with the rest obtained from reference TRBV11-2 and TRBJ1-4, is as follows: EAGVAQSPRYKIIEKRQSVAFWCNPISGHATLYWYQQILGQGPKLLIQFQNNGVVDDSQLPKDRFSAERLKGVDSTLKIQPAKLEDSAVYLCASSLGATNEKLFFGSGTQLSVL.

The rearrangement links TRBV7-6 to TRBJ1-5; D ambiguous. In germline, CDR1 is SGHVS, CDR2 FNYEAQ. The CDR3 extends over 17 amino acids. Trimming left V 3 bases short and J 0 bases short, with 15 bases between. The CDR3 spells CASSLRSALYSNQPQHF. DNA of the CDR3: TGTGCCAGCAGCTTGCGATCGGCCCTATATAGCAATCAGCCCCAGCATTTT.

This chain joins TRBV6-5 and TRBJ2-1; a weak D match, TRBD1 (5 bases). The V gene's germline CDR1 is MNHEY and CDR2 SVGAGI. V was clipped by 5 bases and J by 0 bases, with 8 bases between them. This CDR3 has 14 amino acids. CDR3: CASSQGSSYNEQFF. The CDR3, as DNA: TGTGCCAGCAGTCAGGGCAGCTCCTACAATGAGCAGTTCTTC.

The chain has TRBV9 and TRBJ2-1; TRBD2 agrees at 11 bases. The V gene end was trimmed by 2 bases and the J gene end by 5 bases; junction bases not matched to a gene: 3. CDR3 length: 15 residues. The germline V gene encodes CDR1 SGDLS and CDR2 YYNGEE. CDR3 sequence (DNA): TGTGCCAGCAGCGTCCTAGCGGGGGGAAACAATGAGCAGTTCTTC. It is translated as CASSVLAGGNNEQFF.

The CDR3 DNA follows: TGTGCCAGCAGGTTACAACAGGAATTCCCTGAAGCTTTCTTT. It translates to CASRLQQEFPEAFF. V is TRBV6-5 and J is TRBJ1-1; tentative D call: TRBD1 (5 bases). Germline CDR1 MNHEY, CDR2 SVGAGI. V lost 6 bases and J lost 6, with 17 bases in between. The CDR3 has 14 residues.

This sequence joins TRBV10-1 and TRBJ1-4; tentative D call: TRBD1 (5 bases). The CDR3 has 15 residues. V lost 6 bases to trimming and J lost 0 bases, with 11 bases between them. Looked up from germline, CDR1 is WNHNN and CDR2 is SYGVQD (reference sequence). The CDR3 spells CASSASGATNEKLFF. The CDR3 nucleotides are TGCGCCAGCAGCGCCTCGGGGGCAACTAATGAAAAACTGTTTTTT.